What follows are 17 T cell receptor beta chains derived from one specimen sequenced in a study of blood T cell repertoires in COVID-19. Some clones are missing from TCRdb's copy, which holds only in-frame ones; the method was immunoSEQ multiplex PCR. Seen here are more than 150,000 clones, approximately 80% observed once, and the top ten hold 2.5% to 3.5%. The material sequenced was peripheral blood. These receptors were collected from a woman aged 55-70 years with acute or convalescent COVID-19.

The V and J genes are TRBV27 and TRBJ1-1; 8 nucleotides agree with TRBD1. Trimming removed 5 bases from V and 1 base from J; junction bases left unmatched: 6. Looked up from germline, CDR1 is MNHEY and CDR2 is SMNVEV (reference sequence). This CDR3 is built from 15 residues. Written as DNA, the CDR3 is TGTGCCAGCAGTGAAGCTGGGACAGGGAACACTGAAGCTTTCTTT. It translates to CASSEAGTGNTEAFF.

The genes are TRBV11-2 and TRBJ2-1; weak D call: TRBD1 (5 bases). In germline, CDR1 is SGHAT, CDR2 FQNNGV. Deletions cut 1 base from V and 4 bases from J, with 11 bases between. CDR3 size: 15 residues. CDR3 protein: CASSLVGAAYNEQFF. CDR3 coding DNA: TGTGCCAGCAGCTTAGTAGGGGCCGCTTACAATGAGCAGTTCTTC.

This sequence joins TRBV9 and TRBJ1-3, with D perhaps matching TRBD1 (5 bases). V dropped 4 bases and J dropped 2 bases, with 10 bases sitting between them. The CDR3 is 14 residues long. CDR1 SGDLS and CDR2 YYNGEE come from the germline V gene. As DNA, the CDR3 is TGTGCCAGCAGCCTGACAGTGGCTGGAAACACCATATATTTT. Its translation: CASSLTVAGNTIYF.

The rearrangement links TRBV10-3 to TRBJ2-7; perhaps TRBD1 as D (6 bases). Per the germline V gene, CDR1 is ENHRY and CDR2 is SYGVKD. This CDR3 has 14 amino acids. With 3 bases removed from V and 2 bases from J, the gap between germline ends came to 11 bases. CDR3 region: CAISDSQGTYEQYF. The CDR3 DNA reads TGTGCCATCAGTGACAGTCAGGGGACCTACGAGCAGTACTTC.

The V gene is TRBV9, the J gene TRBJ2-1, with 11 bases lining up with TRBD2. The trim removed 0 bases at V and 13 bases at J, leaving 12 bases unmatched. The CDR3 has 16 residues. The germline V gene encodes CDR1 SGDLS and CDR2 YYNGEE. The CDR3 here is CASSVGPTSGENRQFF. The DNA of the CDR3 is TGTGCCAGCAGCGTAGGGCCGACTAGCGGGGAAAATAGACAGTTCTTC.

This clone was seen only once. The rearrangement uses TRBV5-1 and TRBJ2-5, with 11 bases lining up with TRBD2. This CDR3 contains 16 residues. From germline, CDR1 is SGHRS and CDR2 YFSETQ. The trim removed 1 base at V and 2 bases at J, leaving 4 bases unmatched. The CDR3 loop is CASSLPTSGAQETQYF. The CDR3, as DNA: TGCGCCAGCAGCTTGCCGACTAGCGGGGCTCAAGAGACCCAGTACTTC.

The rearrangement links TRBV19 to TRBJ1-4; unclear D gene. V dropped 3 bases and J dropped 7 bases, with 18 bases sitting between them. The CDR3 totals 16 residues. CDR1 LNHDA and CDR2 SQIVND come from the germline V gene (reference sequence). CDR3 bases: TGTGCCAGTAGTATCGCCCCAAGCCGTATCGGTGAAAAACTGTTTTTT. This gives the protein CASSIAPSRIGEKLFF.

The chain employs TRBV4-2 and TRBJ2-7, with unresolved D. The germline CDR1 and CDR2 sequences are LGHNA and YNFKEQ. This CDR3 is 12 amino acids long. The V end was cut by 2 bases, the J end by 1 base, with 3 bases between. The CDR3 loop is CASSQSSYEQYF. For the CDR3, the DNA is TGTGCCAGCAGCCAATCGTCCTACGAGCAGTACTTC.

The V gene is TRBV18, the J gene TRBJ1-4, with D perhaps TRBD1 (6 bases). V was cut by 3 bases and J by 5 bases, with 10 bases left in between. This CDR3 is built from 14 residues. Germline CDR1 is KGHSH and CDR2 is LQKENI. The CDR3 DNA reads TGTGCCAGCTCACCTCCCGGACAGAATGAAAAACTGTTTTTT. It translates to CASSPPGQNEKLFF.

CDR3 nucleotide sequence: TGCAGCGTGGGGCCTAGCGGGGGGGCCGTGGAGACCCAGTACTTC. Its translation is CSVGPSGGAVETQYF. The chain uses TRBV29-1 and TRBJ2-5; 12 bases match TRBD2. The CDR3 is 15 residues long. Losses at the gene ends were 6 bases for V and 5 bases for J; bases not matched to a gene: 10. Germline V lookup: CDR1 SQVTM, CDR2 ANQGSEA.

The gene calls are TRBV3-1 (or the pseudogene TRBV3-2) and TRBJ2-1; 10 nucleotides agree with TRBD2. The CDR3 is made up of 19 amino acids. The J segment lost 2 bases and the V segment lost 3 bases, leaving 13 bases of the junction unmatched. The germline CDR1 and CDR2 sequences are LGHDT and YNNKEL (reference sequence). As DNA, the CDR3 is TGTGCCAGCAGCCAGCATCCCTGGGAGCTAGCGGGGGCCTACAATGAGCAGTTCTTC. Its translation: CASSQHPWELAGAYNEQFF.

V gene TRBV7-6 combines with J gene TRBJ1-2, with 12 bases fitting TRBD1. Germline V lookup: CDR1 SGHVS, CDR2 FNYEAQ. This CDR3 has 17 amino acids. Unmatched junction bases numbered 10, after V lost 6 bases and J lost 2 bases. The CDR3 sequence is CASSRRDRGRGNYGYTF. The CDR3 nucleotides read TGTGCCAGCAGTCGCCGGGACAGGGGGCGCGGGAACTATGGCTACACCTTC.

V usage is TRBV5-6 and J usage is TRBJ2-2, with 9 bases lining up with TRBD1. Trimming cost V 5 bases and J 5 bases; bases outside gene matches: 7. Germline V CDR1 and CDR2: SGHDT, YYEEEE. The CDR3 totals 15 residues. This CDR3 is CASRPGQGWTGELFF. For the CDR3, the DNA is TGTGCCAGCAGACCGGGACAGGGATGGACCGGGGAGCTGTTTTTT.

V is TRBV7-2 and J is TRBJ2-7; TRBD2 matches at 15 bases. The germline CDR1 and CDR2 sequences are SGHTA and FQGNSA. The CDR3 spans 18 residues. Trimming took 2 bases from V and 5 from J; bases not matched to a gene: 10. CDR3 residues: CASSLFPGLAGGSDEQYF. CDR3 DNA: TGTGCCAGCAGCTTATTCCCAGGACTAGCGGGGGGGAGCGACGAGCAGTACTTC.

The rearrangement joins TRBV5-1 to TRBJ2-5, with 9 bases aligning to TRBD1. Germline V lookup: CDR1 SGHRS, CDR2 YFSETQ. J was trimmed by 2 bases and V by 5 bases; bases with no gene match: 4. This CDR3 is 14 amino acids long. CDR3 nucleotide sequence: TGCGCCAGCAGGGGACAGGGTACACAAGAGACCCAGTACTTC. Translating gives CASRGQGTQETQYF.

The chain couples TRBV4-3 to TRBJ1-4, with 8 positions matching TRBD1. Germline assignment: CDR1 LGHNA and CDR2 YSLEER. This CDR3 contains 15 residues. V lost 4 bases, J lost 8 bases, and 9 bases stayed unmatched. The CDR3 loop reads CASSPQGTGGEKLFF. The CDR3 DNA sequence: TGCGCCAGCAGCCCCCAAGGGACAGGTGGGGAAAAACTGTTTTTT.

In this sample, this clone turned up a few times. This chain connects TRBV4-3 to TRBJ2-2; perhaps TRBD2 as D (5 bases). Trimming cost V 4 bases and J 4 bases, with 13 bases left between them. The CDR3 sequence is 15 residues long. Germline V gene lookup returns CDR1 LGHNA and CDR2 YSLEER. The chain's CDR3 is CASSPTTRGTGELFF. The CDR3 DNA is TGCGCCAGCAGCCCCACAACCCGGGGCACCGGGGAGCTGTTTTTT.